The T cell receptor (beta chain) under discussion was sequenced for a study of T cells in Graves' hyperthyroidism and ophthalmopathy. With 3 bases removed from V and 12 bases from J, the gap between germline ends came to 9 bases. CDR1 and CDR2 from the germline V gene are SGHAT and FQNNGV. This CDR3 has 11 residues. The study's findings and limits: Blood also contained most expanded thyroid clonotypes above 0.001. A model of 13 V-J pairs discriminated ophthalmopathy from stable hyperthyroidism.

This clonotype was seen at least ten times. The antigen is not known. RNA transcripts served as the template for amplifying TCR beta CDR3 regions. During a first-round RT-PCR of the TCR CDR3, the HTBI primer set was used. Via MiXCR, TCRdb re-called the multiplex PCR reads, giving one row per CDR3 protein. Here the sample spans about 480,000 distinct CDR3 sequences, 13% to 15% being singletons. The chain couples TRBV11-2 to TRBJ2-1, with a tentative D call TRBD1 (5 bases). What was sequenced was blood. The TCR was taken from a woman aged 18-30 years with Graves' hyperthyroidism. The CDR3 coding sequence is TGTGCCAGCAGCTTTGGGGCCGGGCAGTTCTTC. The encoded protein is CASSFGAGQFF.